This is a list of T cell receptor beta chains from one sample in a study of metastatic and nonmetastatic thyroid tumors. TCRdb redid the clone calls on the PCR reads using MiXCR. This sample has roughly 14,000 clones, with approximately 31% found just once. Sequenced material: blood. These receptors were taken from a female donor with papillary thyroid cancer or a benign thyroid nodule (not recorded which). Some clones in this sample may be carry-over from other donors' samples. Both conserved end residues are part of each CDR3. Fields, in order: CDR3 protein, CDR3 DNA, D gene, clone size, CDR3 length, V gene, J gene. A D gene is named only where the DNA matches it firmly. Clone size is not always given. Where it is, it says once, few, many or a class for expanded clones.

CATSDPTGDTGELFF	TGTGCCACCAGTGACCCGACAGGGGACACCGGGGAGCTGTTTTTT	TRBD1	few	15	TRBV24-1	TRBJ2-2
CASSPGSERGLGYGYTF	TGTGCCAGCAGTCCAGGATCGGAAAGGGGGCTTGGCTATGGCTACACCTTC	TRBD1	many	17	TRBV13	TRBJ1-2
CASSPRLAGSYEQYF	TGTGCCAGCAGCCCCCGACTAGCGGGGAGTTACGAGCAGTACTTC	TRBD2	few	15	TRBV6-1	TRBJ2-7
CASSLYSGNTIYF	TGTGCCAGCAGCTTATACTCTGGAAACACCATATATTTT	.	.	13	TRBV7-9	TRBJ1-3
CSAREQGLATEAFF	TGCAGTGCTAGAGAACAGGGGTTGGCCACTGAAGCTTTCTTT	TRBD1	many	14	TRBV20-1	TRBJ1-1
CASSVAGGVAGDEQFF	TGTGCCAGCAGCGTAGCTGGCGGGGTAGCGGGAGATGAGCAGTTCTTC	TRBD2	.	16	TRBV9	TRBJ2-1
CASSGSSGANVLTF	TGTGCCAGCTCAGGTAGCTCTGGGGCCAACGTCCTGACTTTC	.	.	14	TRBV18	TRBJ2-6
CASKGVGLGYEQYF	TGTGCCAGCAAAGGGGTGGGGTTGGGCTACGAGCAGTACTTC	.	few	14	TRBV2	TRBJ2-7
CASIGRVDTEAFF	TGTGCCAGCATCGGACGGGTAGACACTGAAGCTTTCTTT	.	medium-sized	13	TRBV6-1	TRBJ1-1
CASSLSGYGYTF	TGTGCCAGCAGCTTAAGTGGCTATGGCTACACCTTC	.	medium-sized	12	TRBV11-2	TRBJ1-2
CASSVASGIRGYTF	TGTGCCAGCAGTGTCGCCTCGGGGATTCGCGGCTACACCTTC	.	.	14	TRBV2	TRBJ1-2
CASSPIGRQEAQYF	TGCGCCAGCAGCCCGATAGGACGGCAAGAGGCCCAGTACTTC	.	many	14	TRBV4-1	TRBJ2-5
CASSPTRGYNEQFF	TGTGCCAGCTCACCGACGAGGGGATACAATGAGCAGTTCTTC	.	.	14	TRBV18	TRBJ2-1
CASSPRDGYEQYF	TGTGCCAGCTCACCCCGGGACGGATACGAGCAGTACTTC	.	.	13	TRBV18	TRBJ2-7
CASSASGNNYEQYF	TGCGCCAGCTCTGCCTCGGGAAATAACTACGAGCAGTACTTC	.	few	14	TRBV10-2	TRBJ2-7
CASSGTSGNAWELFF	TGCGCCAGCAGCGGGACTAGCGGGAATGCCTGGGAGCTGTTTTTT	TRBD2	.	15	TRBV5-1	TRBJ2-2
CSASTLNYGYTF	TGCAGTGCTAGTACCCTTAACTATGGCTACACCTTC	.	once	12	TRBV20-1	TRBJ1-2
CASSQSWGPYNEQFF	TGTGCCAGCAGCCAGTCGTGGGGGCCGTACAATGAGCAGTTCTTC	.	.	15	TRBV14	TRBJ2-1
CASRRSALANYGYTF	TGTGCCAGCAGGAGGTCAGCTTTAGCTAACTATGGCTACACCTTC	.	medium-sized	15	TRBV2	TRBJ1-2
CASTVRGAGANVLTF	TGTGCCAGCACCGTCAGGGGAGCTGGGGCCAACGTCCTGACTTTC	.	few	15	TRBV6-2/TRBV6-3	TRBJ2-6
CASSPTVQGAYGYTF	TGTGCCAGCAGCCCTACAGTCCAGGGGGCCTATGGCTACACCTTC	TRBD1	.	15	TRBV7-8	TRBJ1-2
CASSQYHPDSKEAFF	TGCGCCAGCAGCCAGTACCACCCGGACTCCAAAGAAGCTTTCTTT	.	many	15	TRBV4-1	TRBJ1-1
CAISGLAGNTGELFF	TGTGCCATCAGCGGACTAGCGGGAAACACCGGGGAGCTGTTTTTT	TRBD2	medium-sized	15	TRBV10-3	TRBJ2-2
CAWSYLGSSGNTIYF	TGTGCCTGGAGTTATCTAGGCAGCTCTGGAAACACCATATATTTT	.	few	15	TRBV30	TRBJ1-3
CASSGTSNYGYTF	TGTGCCAGCAGTGGCACTTCTAACTATGGCTACACCTTC	.	.	13	TRBV2	TRBJ1-2
CASSISGGGDRSNQPQHF	TGTGCCAGTAGTATCTCCGGGGGCGGAGACAGGAGCAATCAGCCCCAGCATTTT	.	medium-sized	18	TRBV19	TRBJ1-5
CSARDFSVLGSEQFF	TGCAGTGCTAGAGATTTTAGCGTCCTTGGTAGTGAGCAGTTCTTC	.	.	15	TRBV20-1	TRBJ2-1
CSASGRAFGEQYF	TGCAGTGCTAGCGGGAGGGCCTTCGGGGAGCAGTACTTC	TRBD2	.	13	TRBV20-1	TRBJ2-7
CSAADRVNTEAFF	TGCAGTGCTGCCGACAGGGTTAACACTGAAGCTTTCTTT	TRBD1	.	13	TRBV20-1	TRBJ1-1
CSARERERGNYGYTF	TGCAGTGCTAGAGAAAGGGAGAGGGGAAACTATGGCTACACCTTC	.	.	15	TRBV20-1	TRBJ1-2
CASSHRIWEEKLFF	TGCGCCAGCAGTCACAGAATCTGGGAAGAAAAACTGTTTTTT	.	few	14	TRBV5-1	TRBJ1-4
CASSPDSGYSNTEAFF	TGTGCCAGCAGCCCTGATTCAGGGTATTCGAACACTGAAGCTTTCTTT	.	many	16	TRBV11-1	TRBJ1-1
CSARTARGNQPQHF	TGCAGTGCTCGGACAGCGAGGGGCAATCAGCCCCAGCATTTT	.	.	14	TRBV20-1	TRBJ1-5
CASSGPKEGCLSEKLFF	TGTGCCAGCAGCGGCCCAAAGGAAGGTTGTCTAAGTGAAAAACTGTTTTTT	.	.	17	TRBV2	TRBJ1-4
CASTSTPGQGNSYEQYF	TGTGCCAGCACCTCTACACCGGGACAGGGAAACTCCTACGAGCAGTACTTC	TRBD1	few	17	TRBV6-1	TRBJ2-7
CASSFETSENTGELFF	TGTGCCAGCAGCTTCGAGACTAGCGAGAACACCGGGGAGCTGTTTTTT	TRBD2	many	16	TRBV7-6	TRBJ2-2
CARVEGQGTDTQYF	TGCGCCAGGGTGGAGGGACAGGGCACAGATACGCAGTATTTT	TRBD1	many	14	TRBV10-1	TRBJ2-3
CASSLVGGRALDTQYF	TGTGCCAGCAGCTTAGTAGGGGGGAGGGCCTTAGATACGCAGTATTTT	.	.	16	TRBV11-2	TRBJ2-3
CESGDGRQANYGYTF	TGTGAAAGCGGTGACGGAAGACAGGCAAACTATGGCTACACCTTC	.	.	15	TRBV6-1	TRBJ1-2
CAISSSVNSPLHF	TGTGCCATCTCGAGCAGTGTTAATTCACCCCTCCACTTT	.	.	13	TRBV28	TRBJ1-6
CASSLDLLAGVQGGELFF	TGCGCCAGCAGCTTGGACTTACTAGCGGGAGTCCAGGGCGGGGAGCTGTTTTTT	TRBD2	.	18	TRBV5-1	TRBJ2-2
CASSSRYEQYF	TGTGCCAGCAGCTCACGCTACGAGCAGTACTTC	.	medium-sized	11	TRBV7-2	TRBJ2-7
CSARQIAGGDTGELFF	TGCAGTGCTAGACAAATAGCGGGGGGGGACACCGGGGAGCTGTTTTTT	TRBD2	many	16	TRBV20-1	TRBJ2-2
CASSVDPGRPNEKLFF	TGTGCCAGCAGTGTAGACCCTGGCAGGCCGAATGAAAAACTGTTTTTT	.	many	16	TRBV6-1	TRBJ1-4
CASSAGTGDGYTF	TGCGCCAGCAGTGCCGGGACAGGGGACGGCTACACCTTC	TRBD1	medium-sized	13	TRBV10-1	TRBJ1-2
CARIRAQSTDTQYF	TGCGCCAGAATCCGGGCCCAATCCACAGATACGCAGTATTTT	.	.	14	TRBV5-1	TRBJ2-3